Listed below are T cell receptor beta chains from one sample, sequenced in a study of T cells of healthy individuals. TCRdb re-called the 5' RACE reads through MiXCR, storing one row per CDR3 protein. The sample lists 40,000 to 65,000 distinct CDR3 sequences; 14% to 15% were seen once. These receptors were collected from a human donor in good health. Both conserved end residues are trimmed from each CDR3. The order of the fields is J gene, clone size, V gene, CDR3 protein. Clone size is stated in some rows and not others, as once, few, many or a class when expanded.

>TRBJ2-4|many|TRBV20-1
SAREWDLIAKNIQY
>TRBJ1-1|many|TRBV23-1
ASSQSTEAF
>TRBJ1-2|many|TRBV6-1
ASSPEGDYGYT
>TRBJ2-3|few|TRBV21-1
ASSKAGKDTQY
>TRBJ2-5|many|TRBV30
AWSGTGKETQY
>TRBJ2-3|.|TRBV5-1
ASSSGLDRSDTQY
>TRBJ2-4|.|TRBV20-1
SAILDLAKNIQY
>TRBJ2-1|few|TRBV6-1
ASSVETGNYNEQF
>TRBJ2-7|few|TRBV7-9
ASSLAYRGRYEQY
>TRBJ2-1|many|TRBV10-3
AISGPVYNEQF
>TRBJ2-1|many|TRBV11-2
ASSPPGLAGNNEQF
>TRBJ2-7|.|TRBV7-3
ASSLGAGREQY
>TRBJ1-2|few|TRBV10-3
AISELRGRGDYGYT
>TRBJ1-1|few|TRBV20-1
SARWGEAF
>TRBJ1-5|many|TRBV24-1
ATSGAGAGQPQH
>TRBJ2-1|many|TRBV15
ATSAGRGSGYNEQF
>TRBJ2-7|.|TRBV5-1
ASSLPGQGTYEQY
>TRBJ2-3|many|TRBV10-2
ASSGFPMGQRDTQY
>TRBJ2-5|many|TRBV3-1
ASSQDRTAGETQY
>TRBJ1-2|.|TRBV10-3
AISTGTGAAYGYT
>TRBJ2-7|many|TRBV6-6
ASSYETGGDEQY
>TRBJ2-5|many|TRBV29-1
SVGQETQY
>TRBJ2-2|many|TRBV7-3
ASSVRQGAGELF
>TRBJ2-1|.|TRBV27
ASREGTGAYNEQF
>TRBJ2-7|few|TRBV3-1
ASSQVVGGEQY
>TRBJ2-7|many|TRBV12-3/TRBV12-4
ASLGDRKPYEQY
>TRBJ2-1|few|TRBV6-5
ASTVASGRRSEQF
>TRBJ2-1|many|TRBV29-1
SPRYRLISYNEQF
>TRBJ1-5|few|TRBV7-2
ASSLEGLRAQH
>TRBJ2-7|few|TRBV12-3/TRBV12-4
ASSPGQGGGEQY
>TRBJ2-7|.|TRBV29-1
SVLQTGTKPYEQY
>TRBJ2-7|few|TRBV5-1
ASSLVQSQDKDYEQY
>TRBJ2-1|few|TRBV3-1
ASSPASGGALEQF
>TRBJ2-7|.|TRBV7-9
ASSHRDSNYEQY
>TRBJ1-2|.|TRBV7-9
ASSLTLLGQGYGYT
>TRBJ2-6|many|TRBV2
ASSESPPTGAPNSGANVLT
>TRBJ2-7|.|TRBV7-2
ASSLELGYEQY
>TRBJ2-1|many|TRBV11-2
ASSFMGSYNEQF
>TRBJ2-3|.|TRBV7-9
ASSLIGDTQY
>TRBJ1-3|few|TRBV11-2
ASSLTGFPGNTIY
>TRBJ2-4|few|TRBV5-6
ASSLRFWTSGSTLAKNIQY
>TRBJ1-1|.|TRBV6-1
ASSVGEGFRTEAF
>TRBJ2-2|few|TRBV2
ASSERALPGDGELF
>TRBJ1-5|.|TRBV10-3
AISRDSDQPQH
>TRBJ2-2|.|TRBV7-2
ASSLDSFANTGELF
>TRBJ2-7|many|TRBV4-3
ASSQDPPGRTMGGEQY